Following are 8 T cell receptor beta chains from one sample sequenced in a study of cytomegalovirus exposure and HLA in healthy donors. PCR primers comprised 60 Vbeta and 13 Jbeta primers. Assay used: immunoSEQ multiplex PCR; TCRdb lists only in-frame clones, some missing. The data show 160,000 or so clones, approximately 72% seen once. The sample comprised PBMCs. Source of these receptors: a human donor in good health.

CDR3 loop: CACQQGTDQPQHF. In nucleotides, the CDR3 is TGTGCCTGCCAACAGGGGACCGATCAGCCCCAGCATTTT. The V gene is TRBV30, the J gene TRBJ1-5; 7 bases line up with TRBD1. The V gene's germline CDR1 is GTSNPN and CDR2 SVGIG (reference sequence). With 6 bases clipped from V and 5 bases from J, the junction kept 7 bases outside the gene matches. The CDR3 runs to 13 residues.

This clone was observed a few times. This CDR3 reads CASSEARNTEAFF. The CDR3 DNA is TGTGCCAGCAGTGAAGCCAGGAACACTGAAGCTTTCTTT. This rearrangement joins TRBV6-1 to TRBJ1-1; D gene uncertain. CDR1 and CDR2 (germline): MNHNS, SASEGT. Trimming shortened V by 0 bases and J by 1 base, and 3 bases separated the two germline ends. This CDR3 contains 13 residues.

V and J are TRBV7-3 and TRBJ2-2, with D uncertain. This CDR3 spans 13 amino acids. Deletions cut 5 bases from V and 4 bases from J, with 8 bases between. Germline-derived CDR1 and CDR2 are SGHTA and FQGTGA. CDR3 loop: CASSPNPTGELFF. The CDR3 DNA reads TGTGCCAGCAGCCCTAATCCCACCGGGGAGCTGTTTTTT.

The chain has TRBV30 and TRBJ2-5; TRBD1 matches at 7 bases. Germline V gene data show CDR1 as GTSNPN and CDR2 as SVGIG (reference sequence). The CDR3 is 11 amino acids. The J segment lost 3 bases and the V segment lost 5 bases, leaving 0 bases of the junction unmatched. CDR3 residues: CAWGTEETQYF. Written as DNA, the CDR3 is TGTGCCTGGGGGACAGAAGAGACCCAGTACTTC.

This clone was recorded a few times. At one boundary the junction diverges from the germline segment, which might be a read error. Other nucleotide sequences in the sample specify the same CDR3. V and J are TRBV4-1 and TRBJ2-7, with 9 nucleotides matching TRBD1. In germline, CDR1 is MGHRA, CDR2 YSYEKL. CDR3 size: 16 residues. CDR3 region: CASSQDVGDRAYEQYF. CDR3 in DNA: TGTGCCAGCAGCCAAGATGTAGGGGACAGGGCCTACGAGCAGTACTTC.

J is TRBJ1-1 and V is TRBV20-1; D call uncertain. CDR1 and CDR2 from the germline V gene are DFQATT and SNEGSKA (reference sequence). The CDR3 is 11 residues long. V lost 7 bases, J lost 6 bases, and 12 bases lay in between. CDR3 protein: CSGSRGSEAFF. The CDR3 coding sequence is TGCAGTGGATCTCGGGGATCTGAAGCTTTCTTT.

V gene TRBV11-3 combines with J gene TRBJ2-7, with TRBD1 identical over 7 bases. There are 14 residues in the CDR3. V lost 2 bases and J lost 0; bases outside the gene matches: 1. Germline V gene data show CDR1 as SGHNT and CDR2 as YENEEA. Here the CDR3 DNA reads TGTGCCAGCAGCTTAACAGGGGACTCCTACGAGCAGTACTTC. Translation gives CASSLTGDSYEQYF.

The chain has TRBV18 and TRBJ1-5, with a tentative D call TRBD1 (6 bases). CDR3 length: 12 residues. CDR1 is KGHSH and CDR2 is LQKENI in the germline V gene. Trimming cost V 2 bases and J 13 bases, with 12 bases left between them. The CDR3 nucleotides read TGTGCCAGCTCACCATCCCGGGACACACAGCATTTT. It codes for CASSPSRDTQHF.